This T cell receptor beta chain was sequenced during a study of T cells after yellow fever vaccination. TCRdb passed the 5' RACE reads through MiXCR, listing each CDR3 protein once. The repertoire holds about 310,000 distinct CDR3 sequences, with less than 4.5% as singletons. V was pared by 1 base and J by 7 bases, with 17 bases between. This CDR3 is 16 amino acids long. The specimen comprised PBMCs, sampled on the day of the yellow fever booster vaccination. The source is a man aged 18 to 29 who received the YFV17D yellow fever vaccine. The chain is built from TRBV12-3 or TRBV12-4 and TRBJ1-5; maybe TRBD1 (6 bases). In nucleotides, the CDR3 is TGTGCCAGCAGTTTAGGGTCTTTGGGGGGCAGACAGCCCCAGCATTTT. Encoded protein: CASSLGSLGGRQPQHF.